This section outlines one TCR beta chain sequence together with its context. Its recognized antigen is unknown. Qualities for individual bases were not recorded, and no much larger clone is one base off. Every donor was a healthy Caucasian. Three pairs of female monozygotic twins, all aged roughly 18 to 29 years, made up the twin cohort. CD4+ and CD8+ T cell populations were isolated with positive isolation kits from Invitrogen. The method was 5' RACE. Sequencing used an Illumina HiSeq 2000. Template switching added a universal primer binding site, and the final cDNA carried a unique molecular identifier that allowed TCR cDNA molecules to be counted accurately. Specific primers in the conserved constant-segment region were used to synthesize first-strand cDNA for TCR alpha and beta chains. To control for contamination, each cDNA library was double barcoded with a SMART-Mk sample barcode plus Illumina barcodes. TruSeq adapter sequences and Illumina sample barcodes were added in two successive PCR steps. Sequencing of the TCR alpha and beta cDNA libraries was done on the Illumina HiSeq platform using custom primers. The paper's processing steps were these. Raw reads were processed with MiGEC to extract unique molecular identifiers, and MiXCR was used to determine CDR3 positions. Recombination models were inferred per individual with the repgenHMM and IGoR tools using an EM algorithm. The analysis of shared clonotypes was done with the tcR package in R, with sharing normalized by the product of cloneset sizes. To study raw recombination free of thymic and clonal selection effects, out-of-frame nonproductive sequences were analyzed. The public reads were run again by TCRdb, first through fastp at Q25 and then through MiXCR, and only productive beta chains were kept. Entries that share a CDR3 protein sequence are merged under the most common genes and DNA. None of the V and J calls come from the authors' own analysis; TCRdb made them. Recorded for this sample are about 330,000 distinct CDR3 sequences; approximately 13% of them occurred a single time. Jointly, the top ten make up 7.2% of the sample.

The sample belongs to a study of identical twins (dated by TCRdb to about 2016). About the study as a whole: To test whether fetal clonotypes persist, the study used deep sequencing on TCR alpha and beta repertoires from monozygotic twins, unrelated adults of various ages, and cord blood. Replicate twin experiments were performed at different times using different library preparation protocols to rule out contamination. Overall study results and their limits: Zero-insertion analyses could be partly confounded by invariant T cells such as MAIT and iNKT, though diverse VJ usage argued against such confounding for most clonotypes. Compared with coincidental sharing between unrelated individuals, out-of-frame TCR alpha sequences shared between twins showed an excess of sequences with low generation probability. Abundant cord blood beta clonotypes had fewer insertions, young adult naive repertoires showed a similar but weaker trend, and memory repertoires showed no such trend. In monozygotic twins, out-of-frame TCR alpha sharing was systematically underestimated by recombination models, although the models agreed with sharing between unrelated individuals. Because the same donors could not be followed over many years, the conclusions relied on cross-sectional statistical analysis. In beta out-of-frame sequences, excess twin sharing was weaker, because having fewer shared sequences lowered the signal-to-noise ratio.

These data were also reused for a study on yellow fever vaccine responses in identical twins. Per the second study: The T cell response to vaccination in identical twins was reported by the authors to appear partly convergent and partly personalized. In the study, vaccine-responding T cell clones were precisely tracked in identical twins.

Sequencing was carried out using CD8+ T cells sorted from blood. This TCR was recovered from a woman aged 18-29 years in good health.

The sequence in DNA is TGTGCCAGCAGCCCGGACAGGGGGCATCAGCCCCAGCATTTT. Its protein reads: CASSPDRGHQPQHF. This chain joins TRBV12-3 or TRBV12-4 to TRBJ1-5, with TRBD1 identical over 11 junction bases. The CDR3 holds 14 amino acids from the cysteine to the phenylalanine. The kept DNA is CDR3 alone, 42 bases in frame from the first base. Ends trimmed: V by 6 bases, J by 5 bases; bases unmatched to a gene: 3.